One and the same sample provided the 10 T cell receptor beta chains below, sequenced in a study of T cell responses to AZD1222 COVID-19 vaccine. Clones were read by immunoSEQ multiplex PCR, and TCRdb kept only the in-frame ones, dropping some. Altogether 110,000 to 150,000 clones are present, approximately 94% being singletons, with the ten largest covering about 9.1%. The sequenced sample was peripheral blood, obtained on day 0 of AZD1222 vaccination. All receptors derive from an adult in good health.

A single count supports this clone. The CDR3 loop is CASSLGHNADTQYF. The CDR3 DNA reads as TGTGCCAGCAGTTTGGGCCACAACGCAGATACGCAGTATTTT. This chain links TRBV27 with TRBJ2-3; no firm D call. Germline V lookup: CDR1 MNHEY, CDR2 SMNVEV (reference sequence). The CDR3 is 14 amino acids. V was trimmed by 3 bases and J by 4 bases, leaving 11 bases between them.

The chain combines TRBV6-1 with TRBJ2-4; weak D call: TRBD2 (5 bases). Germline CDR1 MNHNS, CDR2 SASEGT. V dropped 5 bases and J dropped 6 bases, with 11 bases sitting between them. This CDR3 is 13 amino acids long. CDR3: CASSTGLINIQYF. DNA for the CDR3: TGTGCCAGCAGTACCGGACTGATAAACATTCAGTACTTC.

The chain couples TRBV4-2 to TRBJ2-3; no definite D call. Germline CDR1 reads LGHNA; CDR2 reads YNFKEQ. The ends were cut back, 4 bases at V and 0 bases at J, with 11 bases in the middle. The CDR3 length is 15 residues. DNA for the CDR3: TGTGCCAGCAGCCCTCCAGTTGGGAGCACAGATACGCAGTATTTT. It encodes CASSPPVGSTDTQYF.

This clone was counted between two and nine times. The chain's CDR3 is CASSQDRGEVSKNIQYF. CDR3 DNA sequence: TGTGCCAGCAGCCAAGATCGGGGGGAGGTGTCCAAAAACATTCAGTACTTC. The genes are TRBV3-1 (or the pseudogene TRBV3-2) and TRBJ2-4; 7 nucleotides line up with TRBD2. CDR1 is LGHDT and CDR2 is YNNKEL in the germline V gene (reference sequence). J was trimmed by 2 bases and V by 0 bases; bases with no gene match: 7. CDR3 length equals 17 residues.

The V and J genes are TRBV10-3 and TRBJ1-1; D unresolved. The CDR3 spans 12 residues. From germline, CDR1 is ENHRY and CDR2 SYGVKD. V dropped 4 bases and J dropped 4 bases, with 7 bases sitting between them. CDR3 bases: TGTGCCATCAGTGCCCTGGGCACTGAAGCTTTCTTT. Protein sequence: CAISALGTEAFF.

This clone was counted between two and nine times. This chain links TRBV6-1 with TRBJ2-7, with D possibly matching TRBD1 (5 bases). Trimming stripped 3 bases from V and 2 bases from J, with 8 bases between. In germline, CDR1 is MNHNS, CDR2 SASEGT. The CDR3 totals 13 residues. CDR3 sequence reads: CASSEIRAYEQYF. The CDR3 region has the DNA TGTGCCAGCAGTGAGATCAGGGCCTACGAGCAGTACTTC.

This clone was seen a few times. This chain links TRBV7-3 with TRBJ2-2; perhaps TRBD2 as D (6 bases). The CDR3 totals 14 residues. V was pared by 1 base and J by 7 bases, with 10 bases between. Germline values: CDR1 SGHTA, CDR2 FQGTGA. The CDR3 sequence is CASSLNGGDGELFF. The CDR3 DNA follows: TGTGCCAGCAGCTTAAATGGCGGGGACGGGGAGCTGTTTTTT.

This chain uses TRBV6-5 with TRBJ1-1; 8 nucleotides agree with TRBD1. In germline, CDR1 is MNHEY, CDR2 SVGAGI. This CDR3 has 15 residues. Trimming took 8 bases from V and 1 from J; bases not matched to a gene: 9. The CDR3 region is CASLTPGTGNTEAFF. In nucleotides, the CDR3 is TGTGCCAGCTTAACCCCCGGGACAGGGAACACTGAAGCTTTCTTT.

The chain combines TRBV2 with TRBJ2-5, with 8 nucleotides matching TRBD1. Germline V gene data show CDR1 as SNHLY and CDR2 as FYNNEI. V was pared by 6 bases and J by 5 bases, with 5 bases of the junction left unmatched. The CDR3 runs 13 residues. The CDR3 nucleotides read TGTGCCAGCAGCCCGACAGGGGTTGAGACCCAGTACTTC. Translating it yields CASSPTGVETQYF.

Here the CDR3 DNA reads TGTGCCAGCAGTTTCGCCGGTGGGGGTACCACTGAAGCTTTCTTT. Translating it yields CASSFAGGGTTEAFF. The V gene is TRBV6-5, the J gene TRBJ1-1; weak D call: TRBD1 (5 bases). This CDR3 contains 15 residues. In germline, CDR1 is MNHEY, CDR2 SVGAGI. V dropped 4 bases and J dropped 4 bases, with 16 bases sitting between them.